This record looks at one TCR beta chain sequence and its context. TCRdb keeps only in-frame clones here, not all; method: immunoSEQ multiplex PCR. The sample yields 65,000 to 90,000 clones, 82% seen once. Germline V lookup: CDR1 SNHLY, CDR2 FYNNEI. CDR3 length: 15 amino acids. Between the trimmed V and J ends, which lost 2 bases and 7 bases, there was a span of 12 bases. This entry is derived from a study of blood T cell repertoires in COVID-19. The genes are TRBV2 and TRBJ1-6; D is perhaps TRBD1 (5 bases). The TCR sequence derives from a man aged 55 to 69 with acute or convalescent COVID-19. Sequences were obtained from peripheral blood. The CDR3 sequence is CASSEPTGVNSPLHF. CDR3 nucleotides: TGTGCCAGCAGTGAACCTACAGGCGTCAATTCACCCCTCCACTTT. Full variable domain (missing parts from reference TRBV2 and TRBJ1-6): EPEVTQTPSHQVTQMGQEVILRCVPISNHLYFYWYRQILGQKVEFLVSFYNNEISEKSEIFDDQFSVERPDGSNFTLKIRSTKLEDSAMYFCASSEPTGVNSPLHFGNGTRLTVT.